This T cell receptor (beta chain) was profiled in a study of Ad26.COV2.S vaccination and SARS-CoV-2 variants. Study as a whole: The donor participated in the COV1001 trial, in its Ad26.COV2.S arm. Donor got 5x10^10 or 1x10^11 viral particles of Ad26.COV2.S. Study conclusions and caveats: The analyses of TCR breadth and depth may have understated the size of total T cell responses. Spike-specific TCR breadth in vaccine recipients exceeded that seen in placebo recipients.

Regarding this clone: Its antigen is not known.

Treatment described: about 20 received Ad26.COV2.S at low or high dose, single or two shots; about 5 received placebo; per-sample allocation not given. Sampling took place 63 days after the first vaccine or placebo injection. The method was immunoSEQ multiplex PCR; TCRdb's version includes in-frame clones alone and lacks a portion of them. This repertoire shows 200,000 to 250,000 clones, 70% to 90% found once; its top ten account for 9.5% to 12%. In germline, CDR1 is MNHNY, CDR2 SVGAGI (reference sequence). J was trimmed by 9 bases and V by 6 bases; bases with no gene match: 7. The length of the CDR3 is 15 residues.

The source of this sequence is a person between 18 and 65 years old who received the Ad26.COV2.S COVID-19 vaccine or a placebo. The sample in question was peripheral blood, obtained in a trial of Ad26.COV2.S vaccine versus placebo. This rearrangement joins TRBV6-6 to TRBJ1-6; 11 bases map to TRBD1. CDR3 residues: CASSPGQGASSPLHF. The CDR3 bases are TGTGCCAGCAGCCCTGGACAGGGGGCTAGTTCACCCCTCCACTTT.